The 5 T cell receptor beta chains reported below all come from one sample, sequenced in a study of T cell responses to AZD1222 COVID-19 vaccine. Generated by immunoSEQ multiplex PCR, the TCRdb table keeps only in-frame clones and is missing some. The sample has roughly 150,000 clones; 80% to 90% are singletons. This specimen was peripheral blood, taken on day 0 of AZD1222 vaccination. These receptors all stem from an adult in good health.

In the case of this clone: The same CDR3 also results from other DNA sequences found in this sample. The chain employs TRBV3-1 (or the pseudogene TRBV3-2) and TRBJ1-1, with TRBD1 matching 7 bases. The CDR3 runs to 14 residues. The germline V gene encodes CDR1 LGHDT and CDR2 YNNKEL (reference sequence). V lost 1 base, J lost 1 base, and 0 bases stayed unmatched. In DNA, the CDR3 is TGTGCCAGCAGCCAAGGGACAGGGAACACTGAAGCTTTCTTT. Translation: CASSQGTGNTEAFF.

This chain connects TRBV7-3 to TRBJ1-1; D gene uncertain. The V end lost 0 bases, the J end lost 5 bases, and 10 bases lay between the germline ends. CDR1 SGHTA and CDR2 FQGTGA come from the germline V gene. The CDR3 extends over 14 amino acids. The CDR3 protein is CASSLTEGITEAFF. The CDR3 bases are TGTGCCAGCAGCTTAACCGAGGGAATTACTGAAGCTTTCTTT.

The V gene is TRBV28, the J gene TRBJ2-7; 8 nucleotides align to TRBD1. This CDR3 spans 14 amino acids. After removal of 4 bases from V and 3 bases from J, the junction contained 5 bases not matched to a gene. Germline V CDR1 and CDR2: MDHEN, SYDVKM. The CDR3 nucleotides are TGTGCCAGCAGTTCCGGGGGACAGGACTACGAGCAGTACTTC. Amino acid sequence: CASSSGGQDYEQYF. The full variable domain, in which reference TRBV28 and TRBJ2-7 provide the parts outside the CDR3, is DVKVTQSSRYLVKRTGEKVFLECVQDMDHENMFWYRQDPGLGLRLIYFSYDVKMKEKGDIPEGYSVSREKKERFSLILESASTNQTSMYLCASSSGGQDYEQYFGPGTRLTVT.

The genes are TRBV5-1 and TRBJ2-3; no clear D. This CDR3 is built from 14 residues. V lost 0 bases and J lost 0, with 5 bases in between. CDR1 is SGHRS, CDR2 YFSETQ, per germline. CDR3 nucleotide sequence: TGCGCCAGCAGCTTGGTGGGTAGCACAGATACGCAGTATTTT. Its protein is CASSLVGSTDTQYF.

The CDR3 DNA is TGTGCCAGCAGCTCACAGGGTTCTGGAGAGACCCAGTACTTC. Protein: CASSSQGSGETQYF. The chain is built from TRBV7-9 and TRBJ2-5; perhaps TRBD1 as D (6 bases). This CDR3 is built from 14 residues. Germline V gives CDR1 SEHNR, CDR2 FQNEAQ (reference sequence). Trimming left V 4 bases short and J 4 bases short, with 13 bases between.